This TCR beta chain was captured by sequencing in a study of T-cell reconstitution after alpha-beta-depleted transplantation in children. Preparation of the TCRbeta library used unique molecular identifiers. TCRdb ran MiXCR on the PCR reads and lists one entry per CDR3 protein. The table lists under 250,000 distinct CDR3 sequences, roughly a sixth of them singletons. Trimming took off 3 bases at V and 0 bases at J, with 9 bases between the two ends. The germline V gene encodes CDR1 MDHEN and CDR2 SYDVKM. The CDR3 sequence is 15 residues long. The origin of this receptor is a male patient aged 2-15 years who had a stem cell transplant for acute lymphoblastic leukemia, so the T cells may come from the graft donor. The source was PBMCs, mostly from graft donor cells, collected 360 days after TCRalphabeta/CD19-depleted stem cell transplant. The chain carries TRBV28 and TRBJ2-1; D remains unclear. CDR3 DNA: TGTGCCAGCAGTTTGCGGTACAGCTCCTACAATGAGCAGTTCTTC. Translation: CASSLRYSSYNEQFF. Variable domain in full (rest from reference TRBV28 and TRBJ2-1): DVKVTQSSRYLVKRTGEKVFLECVQDMDHENMFWYRQDPGLGLRLIYFSYDVKMKEKGDIPEGYSVSREKKERFSLILESASTNQTSMYLCASSLRYSSYNEQFFGPGTRLTVL.